What follows describes a single T cell receptor beta chain. Its antigen is unidentified. The CDR3 extends over 15 amino acids. Germline CDR1 and CDR2: MNHEY and SVGAGI. V shed 6 bases, J shed 0 bases, and the junction held 2 bases outside the gene matches. Primers included in the PCR were 60 Vbeta and 13 Jbeta primers. The repertoire was sequenced with immunoSEQ multiplex PCR; TCRdb's copy has only in-frame clones and lacks some. The sample records about 170,000 clones, roughly 80% being singletons. There were likely unrecorded immune exposures, though donors were nominally healthy when sampled. This record belongs to a study of cytomegalovirus exposure and HLA in healthy donors. Findings of the study overall: According to a later analysis, most TCR beta chains associated with CMV appeared HLA-restricted. A later analysis linked a missense variant in DCLRE1C to the trimming of TCR beta V and J genes.

The TCR sequence derives from a male donor in good health and CMV-seronegative. V gene TRBV6-5 combines with J gene TRBJ1-6; 7 bases are a match to TRBD1. The material sequenced was PBMCs. The CDR3 spells CASSRDSSYNSPLHF. In DNA, the CDR3 is TGTGCCAGCAGCCGGGACAGCTCCTATAATTCACCCCTCCACTTT.